This entry lists 27 T cell receptor beta chains sequenced from one sample in a study of cytomegalovirus exposure and HLA in healthy donors. The PCR contained 60 Vbeta and 13 Jbeta primers. The table came from immunoSEQ multiplex PCR; TCRdb's copy has only in-frame clones and leaves some out. The sample lists about 36,000 clones; over 60% were seen once. Sequenced material: PBMCs. The receptors derive from a man aged 25 to 40 in good health and CMV-seronegative.

This clone was observed a handful of times. The V and J genes are TRBV2 and TRBJ2-7; 8 bases match TRBD1. The ends lost 8 bases at V and 6 bases at J; junction bases unmatched: 6. Germline V lookup: CDR1 SNHLY, CDR2 FYNNEI. The CDR3 runs to 12 residues. CDR3 in DNA: TGTGCCAGCGGGACAGGAAGGAGCGAGCAGTACTTC. Translation: CASGTGRSEQYF.

The chain employs TRBV19 and TRBJ1-1, with no clear D. The CDR3 length is 14 residues. Germline V gene data show CDR1 as LNHDA and CDR2 as SQIVND (reference sequence). V was trimmed by 4 bases and J by 0 bases, leaving 9 bases between them. The CDR3: CASSTGKMNTEAFF. In nucleotides, the CDR3 is TGTGCCAGTAGTACAGGAAAGATGAACACTGAAGCTTTCTTT.

This chain links TRBV25-1 with TRBJ1-5; no clear D. Trimming left V 2 bases short and J 5 bases short, with 13 bases between. CDR3 size: 15 residues. Per the germline V gene, CDR1 is MGHDK and CDR2 is SYGVNS. For the CDR3, the DNA is TGTGCCAGCAGTGAAGGAGGCCTTGCGGATCAGCCCCAGCATTTT. Encoded protein: CASSEGGLADQPQHF.

The chain is built from TRBV29-1 and TRBJ2-7; the match to TRBD2 covers 8 bases. CDR1 is SQVTM, CDR2 ANQGSEA, per germline. The CDR3 sequence is 14 residues long. With V trimmed by 3 bases and J by 5 bases, 9 bases remained unmatched. In nucleotides, the CDR3 is TGCAGCGTTGACCCCGGGACTAGAAGCGACGAGCAGTACTTC. Amino acids: CSVDPGTRSDEQYF.

This clone was detected a few times. The chain couples TRBV5-6 to TRBJ2-1, with 10 bases lining up with TRBD1. After removal of 7 bases from V and 8 bases from J, the junction contained 9 bases not matched to a gene. This CDR3 region has 14 residues. Germline V gene lookup returns CDR1 SGHDT and CDR2 YYEEEE. The CDR3 DNA reads as TGTGCCAGCCGCGGGACAGGGGACTTGTATGAGCAGTTCTTC. Translated: CASRGTGDLYEQFF. Complete variable domain (other parts from reference TRBV5-6 and TRBJ2-1): DAGVTQSPTHLIKTRGQQVTLRCSPKSGHDTVSWYQQALGQGPQFIFQYYEEEERQRGNFPDRFSGHQFPNYSSELNVNALLLGDSALYLCASRGTGDLYEQFFGPGTRLTVL.

The sample holds one count of this clone. The chain joins TRBV6-1 to TRBJ1-2; tentative D call: TRBD1 (6 bases). The CDR3 is 13 residues long. The germline gives CDR1 MNHNS, CDR2 SASEGT. Trimming removed 8 bases from V and 1 base from J, with 11 bases in between. The CDR3 sequence is CASYLGGNYGYTF. The CDR3 nucleotides are TGTGCCAGCTACTTAGGGGGTAACTATGGCTACACCTTC.

Only a few counts were recorded for this clone. The chain combines TRBV28 with TRBJ2-3; D may be TRBD2 (6 bases). Germline V CDR1 and CDR2: MDHEN, SYDVKM. Deletions cut 6 bases from V and 4 bases from J, with 14 bases between. The CDR3 extends over 14 amino acids. CDR3 sequence reads: CASSPGTVPDTQYF. The DNA for the CDR3 is TGTGCCAGCAGCCCCGGGACTGTTCCAGATACGCAGTATTTT.

This chain connects TRBV29-1 to TRBJ2-5; D possibly corresponds to TRBD1 (5 bases). CDR1 and CDR2 (germline): SQVTM, ANQGSEA. V was trimmed by 7 bases and J by 0 bases, leaving 6 bases between them. The CDR3 has 11 residues. The CDR3 region is CSGTYQETQYF. CDR3 nucleotide sequence: TGCAGCGGGACATACCAAGAGACCCAGTACTTC.

The V gene is TRBV10-3, the J gene TRBJ2-7; tentatively, D is TRBD2 (5 bases). This CDR3 is 13 amino acids long. Looked up from germline, CDR1 is ENHRY and CDR2 is SYGVKD. Trimming left V 2 bases short and J 9 bases short, with 14 bases between. CDR3 DNA: TGTGCCATCAGTGAGGACGCCGGGGTGGGGCAGTACTTC. Protein product: CAISEDAGVGQYF.

The chain uses TRBV9 and TRBJ1-2, with TRBD1 as a possible D gene (5 bases). V shed 3 bases and J shed 8 bases, with 20 bases lying between them. This CDR3 has 15 amino acids. Germline loops: CDR1 SGDLS, CDR2 YYNGEE. CDR3: CASSGGGAGPQGYTF. In DNA, the CDR3 is TGTGCCAGCAGCGGAGGTGGGGCCGGGCCGCAGGGCTACACCTTC.

Comment on this clone: One end of the junction is discordant with germline, which a read error may explain. V is TRBV5-1 and J is TRBJ2-1, with TRBD1 identical over 11 bases. Per germline, CDR1 SGHRS and CDR2 YFSETQ. The CDR3 contains 15 residues. The CDR3 region has the DNA TGCGCCAGCAGCCGTGGACAGGGGGCCTACGATGAGCAGTTCTTC. It codes for CASSRGQGAYDEQFF.

The chain combines TRBV7-9 with TRBJ2-7, with 9 bases aligning to TRBD1. This CDR3 has 14 amino acids. V was clipped by 6 bases and J by 5 bases; unmatched bases: 8. The germline V gene encodes CDR1 SEHNR and CDR2 FQNEAQ (reference sequence). This chain's CDR3 is CASRKPGQGNEQYF. The DNA of the CDR3 is TGTGCCAGCAGGAAACCGGGACAGGGTAACGAGCAGTACTTC.

The V and J genes are TRBV29-1 and TRBJ2-5; D unclear. Germline CDR1 is SQVTM and CDR2 is ANQGSEA. V lost 7 bases and J 1 base, leaving 7 bases between the germline ends. There are 11 residues in the CDR3. CDR3 in amino acids: CSARTQETQYF. The CDR3 bases are TGCAGCGCCAGAACCCAAGAGACCCAGTACTTC.

The V and J genes are TRBV4-1 and TRBJ1-1; D may be TRBD1 (5 bases). CDR3 length: 13 amino acids. Trimming stripped 3 bases from V and 3 bases from J, with 8 bases between. Per germline, CDR1 MGHRA and CDR2 YSYEKL. The CDR3 region is CASSHPRDTEAFF. The CDR3 bases are TGCGCCAGCAGCCACCCCAGGGACACTGAAGCTTTCTTT.

The chain carries TRBV6-5 and TRBJ1-6; D is ambiguous. Germline-derived CDR1 and CDR2 are MNHEY and SVGAGI. Trimming stripped 8 bases from V and 2 bases from J, with 7 bases between. The CDR3 is 13 amino acids. CDR3: CASGETYNSPLHF. The CDR3 region has the DNA TGTGCCAGCGGGGAGACCTATAATTCACCCCTCCACTTT.

This clone was detected once. The genes are TRBV29-1 and TRBJ1-1; D gene unclear. This CDR3 contains 14 residues. Trimming removed 4 bases from V and 2 bases from J, with 14 bases in between. Germline V gene sequence: CDR1 SQVTM, CDR2 ANQGSEA. The chain's CDR3 is CSVGRRALNTEAFF. CDR3 nucleotide sequence: TGCAGCGTTGGGCGGAGGGCCTTAAACACTGAAGCTTTCTTT.

The DNA for the CDR3 is TGCAGCGTCGGACAGAACTATGGCTACACCTTC. This sequence encodes CSVGQNYGYTF. The chain recombines TRBV29-1 with TRBJ1-2; tentative D call: TRBD1 (6 bases). The CDR3 covers 11 residues. V was pared by 6 bases and J by 2 bases, with 7 bases between. The V gene's germline CDR1 is SQVTM and CDR2 ANQGSEA.

This sequence joins TRBV5-6 and TRBJ2-3; 7 bases agree with TRBD1. Germline values: CDR1 SGHDT, CDR2 YYEEEE. The V gene end was trimmed by 4 bases and the J gene end by 5 bases; junction bases not matched to a gene: 4. There are 13 residues in the CDR3. CDR3 nucleotides: TGTGCCAGCAGCAAGAGGGGGCAAGATACGCAGTATTTT. Protein product: CASSKRGQDTQYF. Combining the CDR3 with reference TRBV5-6 and TRBJ2-3 gives the whole variable domain DAGVTQSPTHLIKTRGQQVTLRCSPKSGHDTVSWYQQALGQGPQFIFQYYEEEERQRGNFPDRFSGHQFPNYSSELNVNALLLGDSALYLCASSKRGQDTQYFGPGTRLTVL.

The chain combines TRBV6-1 with TRBJ2-6, with 7 bases matching TRBD1. The V gene end was trimmed by 5 bases and the J gene end by 2 bases; junction bases not matched to a gene: 3. There are 15 residues in the CDR3. The germline V gene encodes CDR1 MNHNS and CDR2 SASEGT. The CDR3 sequence is CASSSQGAGANVLTF. The CDR3, as DNA: TGTGCCAGCAGTAGCCAGGGGGCTGGGGCCAACGTCCTGACTTTC.

The rearrangement joins TRBV6-5 to TRBJ1-3; D may be TRBD1 (6 bases). The V gene's germline CDR1 is MNHEY and CDR2 SVGAGI. The germline V and J ends were trimmed by 6 bases and 1 base, with 10 bases remaining between them. The length of the CDR3 is 14 residues. This chain's CDR3 is CASRPTGSGNTIYF. The CDR3 DNA sequence: TGTGCCAGCAGACCCACAGGGTCTGGAAACACCATATATTTT.

The genes are TRBV7-6 and TRBJ2-1; 8 nucleotides match TRBD2. Germline loops: CDR1 SGHVS, CDR2 FNYEAQ. The CDR3 is made up of 15 amino acids. Trimming cost V 5 bases and J 4 bases; bases outside gene matches: 7. The CDR3: CASSRSGTKYNEQFF. CDR3 sequence (DNA): TGTGCCAGCAGCCGTAGCGGGACCAAATACAATGAGCAGTTCTTC.

The chain couples TRBV2 to TRBJ2-2; TRBD1 is a possible D gene (7 bases). Trimming stripped 3 bases from V and 5 bases from J, with 13 bases between. The CDR3 extends over 15 amino acids. The germline gives CDR1 SNHLY, CDR2 FYNNEI. CDR3 sequence: CASSELAGGTGELFF. CDR3 DNA: TGTGCCAGCAGTGAGCTGGCAGGGGGGACCGGGGAGCTGTTTTTT.

The CDR3: CASTLRPQGAYEQYF. Here the CDR3 DNA reads TGTGCCAGCACCCTCCGGCCACAGGGGGCCTACGAGCAGTACTTC. V gene TRBV6-1 combines with J gene TRBJ2-7, with TRBD1 matching 8 bases. The trim removed 7 bases at V and 2 bases at J, leaving 10 bases unmatched. The CDR3 is made up of 15 amino acids. The V gene's germline CDR1 is MNHNS and CDR2 SASEGT.

The V call is TRBV10-3, the J call TRBJ2-3; D perhaps matches TRBD2 (6 bases). This CDR3 contains 16 residues. From germline, CDR1 is ENHRY and CDR2 SYGVKD. V shed 6 bases and J shed 2 bases, with 18 bases lying between them. CDR3 region: CAISGPSGSITDTQYF. CDR3 sequence (DNA): TGTGCCATCAGCGGCCCCAGCGGGTCTATCACAGATACGCAGTATTTT.

The chain has TRBV27 and TRBJ1-1; TRBD1 might be the D (6 bases). Germline V gene sequence: CDR1 MNHEY, CDR2 SMNVEV (reference sequence). The V end was cut by 7 bases, the J end by 1 base, with 13 bases between. The CDR3 runs 14 residues. CDR3 bases: TGTGCCAGCAATCCGACAGGCGCGAACACTGAAGCTTTCTTT. It yields the protein CASNPTGANTEAFF.

This clone was observed a few times. The rearrangement links TRBV6-5 to TRBJ1-1; perhaps TRBD1 as D (5 bases). Germline assignment: CDR1 MNHEY and CDR2 SVGAGI. The CDR3 sequence is 12 residues long. Trimming cost V 5 bases and J 9 bases, with 13 bases left between them. The chain's CDR3 is CASSPRAGQAFF. CDR3 DNA: TGTGCCAGCAGTCCTAGGGCAGGGCAAGCTTTCTTT.

The V gene is TRBV5-1, the J gene TRBJ1-1, with 11 bases fitting TRBD1. Germline V CDR1 and CDR2: SGHRS, YFSETQ. The CDR3 covers 14 residues. Unmatched junction bases numbered 6, after V lost 4 bases and J lost 7 bases. CDR3: CASSPGQGVNEAFF. The CDR3, as DNA: TGCGCCAGCAGCCCGGGACAGGGGGTCAATGAAGCTTTCTTT.